What follows is one TCR beta chain and its context. This CDR3 has 14 amino acids. Germline loops: CDR1 KGHDR, CDR2 SFDVKD. V was pared by 3 bases and J by 3 bases, with 11 bases between. Sequenced by immunoSEQ multiplex PCR; TCRdb stores in-frame clones only, minus some. The repertoire holds around 100,000 clones, with roughly 88% as singletons. The sample originates from a study of control samples from healthy donors and cancer patients. The sequence was obtained from a man aged 25 to 40 in good health. The chain combines TRBV24-1 with TRBJ2-7; D is unclear. The sequencing sample was made of blood. The chain's CDR3 is CATSDAASGYEQYF. CDR3 nucleotide sequence: TGTGCCACCAGTGATGCGGCCTCGGGCTACGAGCAGTACTTC.